The present T cell receptor beta chain was sequenced within a study of cytomegalovirus exposure and HLA in healthy donors. Study as a whole: An earlier analysis identified 120 million or so unique TCR beta sequences in approximately 190 million T cells.

V was clipped by 0 bases and J by 8 bases, with 14 bases between them. The CDR3 length is 14 residues. CDR1 SGHKS and CDR2 YYEKEE come from the germline V gene (reference sequence). Study outcomes and limitations: In all likelihood, a cluster of highly shared sequence variants was a sequencing artifact. Most subjects' HLA-A and HLA-B alleles were reportedly predicted from TCR beta sequences.

About this clone itself: Its specificity is not known.

Vbeta (60) and Jbeta (13) primers were used in the PCR. Authors' analysis steps: A later analysis counted around 74 million unique TCR beta chains, about 11 million shared. The method was immunoSEQ multiplex PCR; TCRdb's version includes in-frame clones alone and lacks a portion of them. V and J calls and clone size follow that table, whereas D and trimming were derived from the DNA. The table includes about 130,000 clones, roughly 74% detected once. The source is a man in his forties in good health and CMV-seropositive. The chain carries TRBV5-5 and TRBJ1-2; tentatively, D is TRBD1 (6 bases). Sequences were obtained from PBMCs. Here the CDR3 DNA reads TGTGCCAGCAGCTTGGAACAGGGAAGAGGAGGCTACACCTTC. Translating it yields CASSLEQGRGGYTF.